These 21 T cell receptor beta chains were sequenced from one sample in a study of memory CD4+ T cells and cytomegalovirus serostatus. Single viable CD3+CD4+CD8-CD45RO+ cells were sorted as the memory CD4+ T cells. Method: immunoSEQ multiplex PCR; TCRdb's copy keeps in-frame clones and lacks some. The repertoire holds about 48,000 clones, with about three quarters as singletons. The sequencing input was memory CD4+ T cells from blood. The origin of the receptors is an adult in good health and CMV-seronegative.

This clone showed up just a few times. The chain carries TRBV16 and TRBJ1-1; possibly TRBD1 for D (6 bases). Germline CDR1 is KGHSY and CDR2 is FQNENV. This CDR3 contains 13 residues. V lost 4 bases and J lost 10, with 16 bases in between. The CDR3 DNA reads TGTGCCAGCAGCCCAATGGGGGCCGCGGGAGCTTTCTTT. This translates into CASSPMGAAGAFF.

The chain's CDR3 is CASSSGGASTDTQYF. The CDR3 bases are TGCGCCAGCAGCTCGGGTGGGGCTAGCACAGATACGCAGTATTTT. The chain is built from TRBV5-1 and TRBJ2-3, with D possibly matching TRBD1 (5 bases). Trimming stripped 3 bases from V and 0 bases from J, with 11 bases between. The germline CDR1 and CDR2 sequences are SGHRS and YFSETQ. The CDR3 runs to 15 residues. Variable domain in full (rest from reference TRBV5-1 and TRBJ2-3): KAGVTQTPRYLIKTRGQQVTLSCSPISGHRSVSWYQQTPGQGLQFLFEYFSETQRNKGNFPGRFSGRQFSNSRSEMNVSTLELGDSALYLCASSSGGASTDTQYFGPGTRLTVL.

The chain joins TRBV18 to TRBJ2-3; 12 positions agree with TRBD2. Germline V gene sequence: CDR1 KGHSH, CDR2 LQKENI. This CDR3 region has 15 residues. Trimming cost V 6 bases and J 0 bases; bases outside gene matches: 1. The DNA for the CDR3 is TGTGCCAGCTCCCTAGCGGGGGGGAGCACAGATACGCAGTATTTT. Its protein is CASSLAGGSTDTQYF.

In this sample, this clone turned up a few times. This chain connects TRBV28 to TRBJ1-2, with TRBD1 identical over 7 bases. The CDR3 consists of 10 residues. V shed 11 bases and J 13 bases; nucleotides not matched to a gene: 10. CDR1 is MDHEN, CDR2 SYDVKM, per germline. The CDR3 bases are TGTGCCGCCAGGGGGACGGCCTCCACCTTC. Protein product: CAARGTASTF.

This clone is a singleton in its sample. The chain carries TRBV11-3 and TRBJ2-5; tentative D call: TRBD1 (6 bases). The germline V and J ends were trimmed by 5 bases and 2 bases, with 15 bases remaining between them. Germline CDR1 SGHNT, CDR2 YENEEA. This CDR3 is 15 amino acids long. The CDR3 sequence: CASSLYRDKQETQYF. The CDR3 region has the DNA TGTGCCAGCAGCCTTTACCGGGACAAGCAAGAGACCCAGTACTTC.

In regard to this clone: Mismatch with germline at one junction end may stem from a read error. The chain has TRBV10-3 and TRBJ2-1, with a weak D call TRBD2 (5 bases). CDR3 length: 15 amino acids. Germline CDR1 and CDR2: ENHRY and SYGVKD. CDR3 nucleotides: TGTGCCATCCAGAACGGGCCTAGCTCCCACAATGAGCAGTTCTTC. It codes for CAIQNGPSSHNEQFF.

The V and J genes are TRBV18 and TRBJ1-3; D is perhaps TRBD1 (5 bases). V dropped 3 bases and J dropped 0 bases, with 9 bases sitting between them. This CDR3 spans 15 amino acids. Germline CDR1 is KGHSH and CDR2 is LQKENI. CDR3 residues: CASSPGTTSGNTIYF. CDR3 bases: TGTGCCAGCTCACCCGGGACTACCTCTGGAAACACCATATATTTT. Filled out from reference TRBV18 and TRBJ1-3, the complete variable domain reads NAGVMQNPRHLVRRRGQEARLRCSPMKGHSHVYWYRQLPEEGLKFMVYLQKENIIDESGMPKERFSAEFPKEGPSILRIQQVVRGDSAAYFCASSPGTTSGNTIYFGEGSWLTVV.

The CDR3, as DNA: TGCGCCAGCACACAGGGGCCGAACACCGGGGAGCTGTTTTTT. It codes for CASTQGPNTGELFF. The rearrangement joins TRBV10-2 to TRBJ2-2; the match to TRBD1 covers 7 bases. V lost 7 bases to trimming and J lost 0 bases; unmatched junction nucleotides: 2. The CDR3 runs 14 residues. In germline, CDR1 is WSHSY, CDR2 SAAADI.

The rearrangement joins TRBV21-1 to TRBJ1-2. TRBV21-1 is labeled a pseudogene. This CDR3 region has 14 residues. The CDR3 DNA reads TGTGCCAGCATTTCCGGCGGGACCCTCTATGGCTACACCTTC. Its translation is CASISGGTLYGYTF.

The CDR3 here is CASSFGRGLPTEAFF. In DNA form, the CDR3 reads TGTGCCAGCAGCTTTGGGAGGGGGCTTCCCACTGAAGCTTTCTTT. This chain uses TRBV7-9 with TRBJ1-1; 7 nucleotides match TRBD1. CDR1 SEHNR and CDR2 FQNEAQ come from the germline V gene (reference sequence). This CDR3 comprises 15 residues. The junction had 8 bases not matched to a gene; V was cut back by 3 bases and J by 4 bases.

The chain joins TRBV4-1 to TRBJ2-7; no definite D call. Per germline, CDR1 MGHRA and CDR2 YSYEKL. V gave up 4 bases and J gave up 4 bases, with 11 bases separating them. The length of the CDR3 is 13 residues. The CDR3 is CASSPQTLYEQYF. CDR3 nucleotides: TGCGCCAGCAGCCCTCAGACACTTTACGAGCAGTACTTC.

J is TRBJ1-5 and V is TRBV6-6; possibly TRBD1 for D (6 bases). The V gene's germline CDR1 is MNHNY and CDR2 SVGAGI (reference sequence). The V and J ends lost 10 bases and 5 bases respectively, with 21 bases between them. The CDR3 sequence is 15 residues long. CDR3 residues: CATFQQGMGDQPQHF. Written as DNA, the CDR3 is TGTGCCACTTTTCAACAGGGCATGGGCGATCAGCCCCAGCATTTT.

V usage is TRBV25-1 and J usage is TRBJ1-3; 8 bases map to TRBD1. Germline V gene data show CDR1 as MGHDK and CDR2 as SYGVNS. CDR3 length: 14 amino acids. V lost 1 base to trimming and J lost 8 bases; unmatched junction nucleotides: 4. The CDR3 nucleotides read TGTGCCAGCAGTGAATTTGACAGGGGATACACCATATATTTT. Its translation: CASSEFDRGYTIYF.

The chain has TRBV10-3 and TRBJ1-2, with 8 positions matching TRBD1. Germline values: CDR1 ENHRY, CDR2 SYGVKD. The V gene end was trimmed by 0 bases and the J gene end by 3 bases; junction bases not matched to a gene: 3. The CDR3 is 15 residues long. DNA of the CDR3: TGTGCCATCAGTGAGTCCGCGGACAGGGACTATGGCTACACCTTC. It translates to CAISESADRDYGYTF.

This clone was seen a handful of times. This CDR3 is CASSYSGRNTEAFF. In nucleotides, the CDR3 is TGTGCCAGCAGTTACTCTGGCAGGAACACTGAAGCTTTCTTT. The chain joins TRBV6-5 to TRBJ1-1; the D is unclear. CDR1 MNHEY and CDR2 SVGAGI come from the germline V gene. The V end lost 0 bases, the J end lost 1 base, and 6 bases lay between the germline ends. There are 14 residues in the CDR3.

The V call is TRBV6-5, the J call TRBJ2-2; 10 bases line up with TRBD2. The CDR3 spans 16 residues. Germline V gives CDR1 MNHEY, CDR2 SVGAGI. V lost 2 bases, J lost 8 bases, and 8 bases stayed unmatched. The CDR3 nucleotides are TGTGCCAGCAGTTACGATAGGACTAGCGGCTTTGGGGAGCTGTTTTTT. Protein: CASSYDRTSGFGELFF.

The chain has TRBV6-5 and TRBJ2-2; maybe TRBD1 (6 bases). Germline lookup yields CDR1 MNHEY and CDR2 SVGAGI. Between the trimmed V and J ends, which lost 1 base and 9 bases, there was a span of 12 bases. The CDR3 totals 14 residues. In nucleotides, the CDR3 is TGTGCCAGCAGTTACTTGCCCCGGGACAGGGAGCTGTTTTTT. As protein: CASSYLPRDRELFF.

This chain connects TRBV6-6 to TRBJ2-7; tentatively, D is TRBD1 (6 bases). Germline values: CDR1 MNHNY, CDR2 SVGAGI (reference sequence). The CDR3 covers 14 residues. The V end was cut by 4 bases, the J end by 5 bases, with 15 bases between. DNA of the CDR3: TGTGCCAGCAGTTTCGGGACACCAGGCAACGAGCAGTACTTC. Translated, it gives CASSFGTPGNEQYF.

The rearrangement links TRBV7-2 to TRBJ1-5, with TRBD1 identical over 7 bases. V dropped 4 bases and J dropped 1; count of bases not matched to a gene: 7. This CDR3 has 16 residues. The germline V gene encodes CDR1 SGHTA and CDR2 FQGNSA. The CDR3 protein is CASSSSTGTSNQPQHF. The CDR3 DNA reads TGTGCCAGCAGCTCCTCGACAGGGACAAGCAATCAGCCCCAGCATTTT.

The gene calls are TRBV15 and TRBJ1-2, with TRBD1 matching 7 bases. Germline V gives CDR1 LNHNV, CDR2 YYDKDF (reference sequence). The CDR3 length is 15 residues. V lost 3 bases to trimming and J lost 5 bases; unmatched junction nucleotides: 9. The CDR3 DNA is TGTGCCACCAGCAGGTCCACAGGGGAAGCTTATGGCTACACCTTC. It translates to CATSRSTGEAYGYTF. The complete variable domain, with remaining parts taken from reference TRBV15 and TRBJ1-2, reads DAMVIQNPRYQVTQFGKPVTLSCSQTLNHNVMYWYQQKSSQAPKLLFHYYDKDFNNEADTPDNFQSRRPNTSFCFLDIRSPGLGDTAMYLCATSRSTGEAYGYTFGSGTRLTVV.

The table lists this clone with a few counts. The chain carries TRBV6-5 and TRBJ1-3; D is uncertain. Germline CDR1 MNHEY, CDR2 SVGAGI. V lost 7 bases to trimming and J lost 3 bases, with 16 bases between them. There are 15 residues in the CDR3. CDR3 region: CASNPGPGFGNTIYF. CDR3 coding DNA: TGTGCCAGCAACCCCGGTCCCGGCTTTGGAAACACCATATATTTT.